The source of this T cell receptor beta chain is a study of T cell responses to AZD1222 COVID-19 vaccine. General study points: Per reports, nearly half of all spike-specific TCRs target regions that are unmutated in variants.

Trimming cost V 6 bases and J 8 bases, with 16 bases left between them. This CDR3 contains 13 residues. Per germline, CDR1 MRHNA and CDR2 SNTAGT. TCRdb keeps only in-frame clones here, not all; method: immunoSEQ multiplex PCR. Altogether roughly 140,000 clones are present, under 95% being singletons, with the ten largest covering roughly 4.7%. Notes on this clone: Antigen: not known.

This sample comprised peripheral blood, obtained on day 0 of AZD1222 vaccination. The clonotype comes from an adult in good health. This sequence joins TRBV6-4 and TRBJ1-2; tentative D call: TRBD1 (6 bases). The CDR3 spells CASSPTGSGGYTF. For the CDR3, the DNA is TGTGCCAGCAGCCCCACAGGGAGCGGCGGCTACACCTTC.